Below, 24 T cell receptor beta chains from the same sample are listed, as sequenced in a study of control samples from healthy donors and cancer patients. The assay was immunoSEQ multiplex PCR, and TCRdb's table has in-frame clones only and misses some. The data show more than 150,000 clones, 92% seen once. Material for sequencing was blood. These receptors all come from a woman in her thirties in good health.

This sequence joins TRBV18 and TRBJ2-1; 7 bases are a match to TRBD2. The V segment lost 0 bases and the J segment 4 bases; nucleotides outside the gene matches: 6. This CDR3 has 16 residues. CDR1 is KGHSH, CDR2 LQKENI, per germline. CDR3 residues: CASSPPGLAAYNEQFF. The CDR3 bases are TGTGCCAGCTCACCACCAGGGCTAGCGGCTTACAATGAGCAGTTCTTC.

This clone was seen a single time. The chain is built from TRBV4-2 and TRBJ2-1; a weak D match, TRBD1 (8 bases). There are 15 residues in the CDR3. Trimming took off 1 base at V and 12 bases at J, with 19 bases between the two ends. CDR1 and CDR2 from the germline V gene are LGHNA and YNFKEQ. The CDR3: CASSQAQGAGVVQFF. CDR3 nucleotide sequence: TGTGCCAGCAGCCAAGCGCAGGGGGCGGGAGTTGTGCAGTTCTTC.

This clone was seen a handful of times. This rearrangement joins TRBV5-4 to TRBJ2-3, with 13 positions matching TRBD2. Germline V gene sequence: CDR1 SGHNT, CDR2 YYREEE (reference sequence). The CDR3 consists of 16 residues. J gave up 5 bases and V 3 bases, and 6 bases lay outside the gene matches. For the CDR3, the DNA is TGTGCCAGCAGCTCGGGGGGACTAGCGGGGCGAGATACGCAGTATTTT. Its protein product is CASSSGGLAGRDTQYF. Together with reference TRBV5-4 and TRBJ2-3, the CDR3 gives the full variable domain: ETGVTQSPTHLIKTRGQQVTLRCSSQSGHNTVSWYQQALGQGPQFIFQYYREEENGRGNFPPRFSGLQFPNYSSELNVNALELDDSALYLCASSSGGLAGRDTQYFGPGTRLTVL.

This clone was counted a single time. This chain connects TRBV18 to TRBJ2-6; no reliable D call. The germline gives CDR1 KGHSH, CDR2 LQKENI. This CDR3 is built from 18 residues. With 2 bases removed from V and 2 bases from J, the gap between germline ends came to 16 bases. The CDR3 region has the DNA TGTGCCAGCTCACCAGGGCCCTCGAGGAATACTGGGGCCAACGTCCTGACTTTC. This gives the protein CASSPGPSRNTGANVLTF.

This chain joins TRBV13 and TRBJ2-1; D unclear. Trimming removed 5 bases from V and 0 bases from J, with 11 bases in between. CDR3 length: 15 amino acids. Germline values: CDR1 PRHDT, CDR2 FYEKMQ (reference sequence). Here the CDR3 DNA reads TGTGCCAGCAGCACCCTCAGGAGCTCCTACAATGAGCAGTTCTTC. Translated: CASSTLRSSYNEQFF.

The chain links TRBV7-9 to TRBJ1-5; unclear D gene. The CDR3 sequence is 15 residues long. Trimming removed 4 bases at V and 7 bases at J, with 17 bases between. The V gene's germline CDR1 is SEHNR and CDR2 FQNEAQ (reference sequence). This CDR3 reads CASSSSRRPGQPQHF. CDR3 coding DNA: TGTGCCAGCAGCTCCTCCAGGCGTCCTGGACAGCCCCAGCATTTT.

The rearrangement joins TRBV27 to TRBJ2-7; D is uncertain. The CDR3 is 13 amino acids. CDR1 and CDR2 from the germline V gene are MNHEY and SMNVEV (reference sequence). The V gene lost 3 bases and the J gene lost 4 bases, with 10 bases spanning the gap. CDR3 in amino acids: CASSLTERYEQYF. In DNA, the CDR3 is TGTGCCAGCAGTTTGACTGAAAGGTACGAGCAGTACTTC.

The chain combines TRBV19 with TRBJ2-7; 9 bases match TRBD2. The V segment lost 4 bases and the J segment 1 base; nucleotides outside the gene matches: 2. Germline-derived CDR1 and CDR2 are LNHDA and SQIVND (reference sequence). CDR3 size: 14 residues. The CDR3 nucleotides read TGTGCCAGTAGTAGTAGCGGGGGTTCCTACGAGCAGTACTTC. Protein product: CASSSSGGSYEQYF.

The J gene is TRBJ1-1, the V gene TRBV7-9; TRBD1 agrees at 7 bases. From germline, CDR1 is SEHNR and CDR2 FQNEAQ (reference sequence). V was pared by 8 bases and J by 7 bases, with 7 bases of the junction left unmatched. This CDR3 has 12 residues. CDR3 residues: CASGFRGDEAFF. In nucleotides, the CDR3 is TGTGCCAGCGGATTCAGGGGGGATGAAGCTTTCTTT.

The gene calls are TRBV27 and TRBJ1-4; the D gene is possibly TRBD1 (6 bases). Germline V gene sequence: CDR1 MNHEY, CDR2 SMNVEV (reference sequence). This CDR3 is built from 13 residues. V was trimmed by 6 bases and J by 8 bases, leaving 13 bases between them. The CDR3 region is CASSPGAEEKLFF. CDR3 sequence (DNA): TGTGCCAGCAGCCCAGGGGCAGAGGAAAAACTGTTTTTT.

This rearrangement joins TRBV25-1 to TRBJ2-4, with 8 bases aligning to TRBD2. CDR1 and CDR2 from the germline V gene are MGHDK and SYGVNS. The CDR3 extends over 15 amino acids. J gave up 8 bases and V 2 bases, and 8 bases lay outside the gene matches. The CDR3 spells CASSEPREGSYIQYF. Written as DNA, the CDR3 is TGTGCCAGCAGTGAACCCCGGGAGGGCTCTTACATTCAGTACTTC.

The V and J genes are TRBV4-1 and TRBJ2-3, with 8 positions matching TRBD2. The CDR3 is 16 residues long. The ends lost 4 bases at V and 6 bases at J; junction bases unmatched: 12. Germline CDR1 and CDR2: MGHRA and YSYEKL. CDR3 sequence: CASSLPLGAGADTQYF. The CDR3 nucleotides read TGCGCCAGCAGCCTACCGCTGGGAGCGGGAGCCGATACGCAGTATTTT.

This chain links TRBV5-1 with TRBJ2-1; TRBD1 matches 10 bases. Germline CDR1 SGHRS, CDR2 YFSETQ. There are 13 residues in the CDR3. The V and J ends lost 5 bases and 7 bases, in that order; junction bases with no gene match: 3. The CDR3: CASRGTGANEQFF. The CDR3 DNA reads TGCGCCAGCAGGGGGACAGGGGCGAATGAGCAGTTCTTC.

This clone was observed a single time. The chain combines TRBV19 with TRBJ1-5; possible D gene TRBD1, 6 bases. Germline CDR1 LNHDA, CDR2 SQIVND (reference sequence). With 5 bases removed from V and 3 bases from J, the gap between germline ends came to 14 bases. The CDR3 has 15 residues. The CDR3 is CASSRGGAPNQPQHF. The CDR3 coding sequence is TGTGCCAGTAGTCGAGGGGGGGCCCCCAATCAGCCCCAGCATTTT.

V usage is TRBV4-1 and J usage is TRBJ1-5; TRBD1 matches 7 bases. V shed 1 base and J 10 bases; nucleotides not matched to a gene: 10. Germline CDR1 is MGHRA and CDR2 is YSYEKL. The CDR3 spans 15 residues. CDR3 coding DNA: TGCGCCAGCAGCCAAGGAACAGGGGCGTTTAGTCCCCAGCATTTT. This sequence encodes CASSQGTGAFSPQHF.

The chain carries TRBV15 and TRBJ2-1; D is ambiguous. The ends were cut back, 2 bases at V and 6 bases at J, with 23 bases in the middle. The CDR3 runs to 18 residues. Germline CDR1 reads LNHNV; CDR2 reads YYDKDF (reference sequence). The chain's CDR3 is CATSRPGPLVILGNEQFF. In DNA, the CDR3 is TGTGCCACCAGCAGACCTGGCCCCCTAGTAATCTTAGGCAATGAGCAGTTCTTC.

J is TRBJ2-4 and V is TRBV29-1; D might be TRBD1 (5 bases). Germline V gene lookup returns CDR1 SQVTM and CDR2 ANQGSEA. This CDR3 has 13 residues. Trimming took 7 bases from V and 2 from J, leaving 12 bases between them. Here the CDR3 reads CSGKDTTKNIQYF. The CDR3 coding sequence is TGCAGCGGGAAGGACACTACCAAAAACATTCAGTACTTC.

The chain uses TRBV15 and TRBJ2-7, with 9 nucleotides matching TRBD2. The CDR3 has 15 amino acids. Germline V gene lookup returns CDR1 LNHNV and CDR2 YYDKDF (reference sequence). After removal of 1 base from V and 12 bases from J, the junction contained 13 bases not matched to a gene. The DNA for the CDR3 is TGTGCCACCAGCAGAGCACTAGCGGGTGGCTCGAAGGCGTACTTC. It translates to CATSRALAGGSKAYF.

The rearrangement links TRBV2 to TRBJ1-6; tentatively, D is TRBD1 (6 bases). From germline, CDR1 is SNHLY and CDR2 FYNNEI. Trimming shortened V by 7 bases and J by 7 bases, and 11 bases separated the two germline ends. The CDR3 is made up of 13 amino acids. CDR3 nucleotides: TGTGCCAGCAAGCAGGACAGAAATTCACCCCTCCACTTT. It encodes CASKQDRNSPLHF.

The chain recombines TRBV4-1 with TRBJ2-1, with TRBD2 identical over 10 bases. The CDR3 length is 14 residues. Looked up from germline, CDR1 is MGHRA and CDR2 is YSYEKL. J was trimmed by 10 bases and V by 1 base; bases with no gene match: 4. CDR3 amino acids: CASSQVASGREQFF. The CDR3 bases are TGCGCCAGCAGCCAAGTCGCTAGCGGGAGAGAGCAGTTCTTC.

The chain couples TRBV11-3 to TRBJ2-1, with D unresolved. Between the trimmed V and J ends, which lost 5 bases and 10 bases, there was a span of 18 bases. The CDR3 covers 14 residues. The germline V gene has CDR1 SGHNT and CDR2 YENEEA. CDR3 protein: CASSPPYNSEEQFF. DNA for the CDR3: TGTGCCAGCAGCCCACCGTATAACAGCGAAGAGCAGTTCTTC.

The chain recombines TRBV4-1 with TRBJ2-7, with TRBD2 matching over 14 bases. Germline trimming cut 4 bases from V and 2 bases from J; bases unmatched to any gene: 7. The V gene's germline CDR1 is MGHRA and CDR2 YSYEKL. The CDR3 is made up of 17 amino acids. CDR3 bases: TGCGCCAGCAGCCCCGGGACTAGCGGGAGCGCAACCTACGAGCAGTACTTC. Its protein is CASSPGTSGSATYEQYF.

This clone has just a few counts. The rearrangement joins TRBV4-3 to TRBJ1-3; 8 positions match TRBD1. The CDR3 runs to 15 residues. Germline V gene sequence: CDR1 LGHNA, CDR2 YSLEER. Trimming cost V 4 bases and J 2 bases; bases outside gene matches: 4. The CDR3 protein is CASSPRRGPGNTIYF. The CDR3 nucleotides read TGCGCCAGCAGCCCCCGCAGGGGGCCTGGAAACACCATATATTTT.

V and J are TRBV18 and TRBJ1-6, with 9 positions matching TRBD1. The CDR3 has 17 residues. The ends lost 3 bases at V and 8 bases at J; junction bases unmatched: 11. The germline V gene has CDR1 KGHSH and CDR2 LQKENI. CDR3 sequence (DNA): TGTGCCAGCTCACCTGGTCTATCCGGGACAGGGCATTCACCCCTCCACTTT. It codes for CASSPGLSGTGHSPLHF.